Detailed here is one TCR beta chain. The authors ran a second PCR of roughly 6 to 12 cycles using a sample-barcoded 5' primer and a J-beta primer mix. TCRdb fed the 5' RACE reads into MiXCR, producing one record per CDR3 protein. The sample holds around 1.5 million distinct CDR3 sequences, around 36% seen once. This entry comes from a study of blood T cells in healthy people across ages. Source material: blood. The TCR was taken from a woman in her twenties or thirties in good health.

The CDR3: CASSVGQGGRETQYF. CDR3 DNA sequence: TGTGCCAGCAGCGTAGGGCAGGGAGGAAGAGAGACCCAGTACTTC. The chain has TRBV9 and TRBJ2-5; D is possibly TRBD2 (6 bases). Germline CDR1 reads SGDLS; CDR2 reads YYNGEE. The V end lost 0 bases, the J end lost 4 bases, and 13 bases lay between the germline ends. This CDR3 is 15 amino acids long.